These 30 T cell receptor beta chains were sequenced from one sample in a study of cytomegalovirus exposure and HLA in healthy donors. In the PCR, 60 Vbeta and 13 Jbeta primers were used. This table comes from immunoSEQ multiplex PCR, and its TCRdb copy is limited to in-frame clones, with some not included. The profile shows some 120,000 clones, around two thirds of them singletons. The specimen sequenced was PBMCs. These receptors originate from a human donor in good health.

CDR3 residues: CASSYARDSSGNTIYF. For the CDR3, the DNA is TGCGCCAGCAGCTATGCCCGGGACAGCTCTGGAAACACCATATATTTT. This chain links TRBV4-1 with TRBJ1-3, with 7 bases matching TRBD1. After removal of 5 bases from V and 0 bases from J, the junction contained 7 bases not matched to a gene. The length of the CDR3 is 16 residues. Germline CDR1 and CDR2: MGHRA and YSYEKL.

V and J are TRBV7-8 and TRBJ2-2; a weak D match, TRBD2 (6 bases). CDR3 length equals 17 residues. V was pared by 1 base and J by 0 bases, with 12 bases between. Looked up from germline, CDR1 is SGHVS and CDR2 is FQNEAQ. CDR3 sequence: CASSLDFGGTNTGELFF. In nucleotides, the CDR3 is TGTGCCAGCAGCTTAGATTTTGGCGGGACGAACACCGGGGAGCTGTTTTTT.

This chain's CDR3 is CASSPTVTQETQYF. CDR3 nucleotides: TGTGCCAGCAGCCCGACAGTTACCCAAGAGACCCAGTACTTC. The chain joins TRBV11-2 to TRBJ2-5, with TRBD1 as a possible D gene (5 bases). The germline CDR1 and CDR2 sequences are SGHAT and FQNNGV. Deletions cut 5 bases from V and 1 base from J, with 11 bases between. The CDR3 consists of 14 residues.

The chain couples TRBV4-1 to TRBJ2-7, with 9 bases matching TRBD1. Germline CDR1 is MGHRA and CDR2 is YSYEKL. The length of the CDR3 is 18 residues. V lost 0 bases, J lost 1 base, and 10 bases stayed unmatched. DNA of the CDR3: TGCGCCAGCAGCCAAGATCCCCGCGACAGGGGGTATTCCTACGAGCAGTACTTC. Amino acids: CASSQDPRDRGYSYEQYF.

The V and J genes are TRBV10-2 and TRBJ1-1; D is perhaps TRBD1 (6 bases). The CDR3 covers 13 residues. V shed 7 bases and J shed 3 bases, with 12 bases lying between them. Per the germline V gene, CDR1 is WSHSY and CDR2 is SAAADI. The CDR3 DNA reads TGCGCCAGCAAGTCAGGGGACCACACTGAAGCTTTCTTT. Its protein product is CASKSGDHTEAFF.

The CDR3 bases are TGTGCCAGCAGTCCGGGACAGGGGATTGTCATTCAGTACTTC. Translation: CASSPGQGIVIQYF. The rearrangement uses TRBV6-5 and TRBJ2-4, with 10 bases aligning to TRBD1. The CDR3 covers 14 residues. Germline CDR1 MNHEY, CDR2 SVGAGI. Unmatched junction bases numbered 7, after V lost 5 bases and J lost 9 bases.

This clone was seen more than once but under ten times. As DNA, the CDR3 is TGCAGCGTTGAAGGGAGTATTTCTCGCAATGAGCAGTTCTTC. Its translation is CSVEGSISRNEQFF. The V gene is TRBV29-1, the J gene TRBJ2-1; D remains ambiguous. V dropped 1 base and J dropped 6 bases, with 13 bases sitting between them. The germline gives CDR1 SQVTM, CDR2 ANQGSEA. The CDR3 is 14 amino acids.

V and J are TRBV19 and TRBJ1-4; TRBD1 agrees at 7 bases. Germline loops: CDR1 LNHDA, CDR2 SQIVND (reference sequence). The CDR3 runs to 15 residues. After removal of 4 bases from V and 0 bases from J, the junction contained 2 bases not matched to a gene. Here the CDR3 reads CASSKGQATNEKLFF. CDR3 sequence (DNA): TGTGCCAGTAGTAAAGGACAGGCAACTAATGAAAAACTGTTTTTT.

The CDR3 DNA follows: TGTGCCAGCAGTCCCGGGACTAGCGGATACGAGCAGTACTTC. Protein product: CASSPGTSGYEQYF. The chain recombines TRBV2 with TRBJ2-7; TRBD2 matches at 11 bases. Germline CDR1 is SNHLY and CDR2 is FYNNEI. The J segment lost 4 bases and the V segment lost 5 bases, leaving 4 bases of the junction unmatched. The CDR3 has 14 residues.

This clone has more than one count but fewer than ten. V and J are TRBV6-5 and TRBJ2-5; maybe TRBD1 (5 bases). CDR3 size: 15 residues. Germline V gene sequence: CDR1 MNHEY, CDR2 SVGAGI. V lost 2 bases and J lost 1, with 11 bases in between. CDR3 in amino acids: CASSYTTVPQETQYF. The DNA for the CDR3 is TGTGCCAGCAGTTACACGACAGTCCCCCAAGAGACCCAGTACTTC.

V gene TRBV29-1 combines with J gene TRBJ2-5, with a possible D match to TRBD1 (6 bases). V was shortened by 5 bases and J by 4 bases, with 8 bases between the two germline ends. The CDR3 contains 11 residues. Looked up from germline, CDR1 is SQVTM and CDR2 is ANQGSEA. CDR3 DNA: TGCAGCGTTATACAGGGAGAGACCCAGTACTTC. The encoded protein is CSVIQGETQYF.

The J gene is TRBJ2-1, the V gene TRBV5-1, with 9 bases aligning to TRBD2. Germline V gives CDR1 SGHRS, CDR2 YFSETQ. This CDR3 spans 17 amino acids. With 6 bases clipped from V and 2 bases from J, the junction kept 12 bases outside the gene matches. DNA for the CDR3: TGCGCCAGCAAAGCTTCGTCTAGCGGGATTGCCTACAATGAGCAGTTCTTC. Its translation is CASKASSSGIAYNEQFF.

The gene calls are TRBV6-1 and TRBJ1-3; D is possibly TRBD1 (6 bases). This CDR3 has 15 amino acids. Trimming removed 5 bases at V and 2 bases at J, with 13 bases between. From germline, CDR1 is MNHNS and CDR2 SASEGT. This CDR3 reads CASSNRAGTGNTIYF. CDR3 DNA: TGTGCCAGCAGTAACAGGGCTGGAACTGGAAACACCATATATTTT.

This chain joins TRBV5-6 and TRBJ2-1; D gene ambiguous. Trimming pared 6 bases from V and 0 bases from J, leaving 4 bases between. Looked up from germline, CDR1 is SGHDT and CDR2 is YYEEEE. The CDR3 extends over 12 amino acids. CDR3 amino acids: CASTSSYNEQFF. The CDR3 region has the DNA TGTGCCAGCACTAGCTCCTACAATGAGCAGTTCTTC.

V usage is TRBV5-4 and J usage is TRBJ2-5, with 7 bases fitting TRBD2. The ends lost 4 bases at V and 1 base at J; junction bases unmatched: 7. The CDR3 extends over 15 amino acids. Germline V CDR1 and CDR2: SGHNT, YYREEE (reference sequence). DNA for the CDR3: TGTGCCAGCAGCGGGGGGACTACCATCCAAGAGACCCAGTACTTC. Encoded protein: CASSGGTTIQETQYF.

The chain combines TRBV5-1 with TRBJ2-1; TRBD2 aligns across 11 bases. CDR3 length: 16 amino acids. V was pared by 0 bases and J by 4 bases, with 3 bases of the junction left unmatched. Germline CDR1 is SGHRS and CDR2 is YFSETQ. The CDR3 nucleotides read TGCGCCAGCAGCTTGGTTCCTAGCGGGGGGTACAATGAGCAGTTCTTC. It specifies CASSLVPSGGYNEQFF.

The chain has TRBV4-2 and TRBJ1-5; perhaps TRBD1 as D (5 bases). The V gene's germline CDR1 is LGHNA and CDR2 YNFKEQ. The CDR3 is made up of 15 amino acids. Trimming removed 4 bases at V and 4 bases at J, with 14 bases between. CDR3 nucleotide sequence: TGTGCCAGCAGCCGACGCAGGGATGAGAATCAGCCCCAGCATTTT. Its protein is CASSRRRDENQPQHF.

The chain has TRBV5-1 and TRBJ2-5; D remains ambiguous. Germline-derived CDR1 and CDR2 are SGHRS and YFSETQ. This CDR3 is built from 14 residues. Trimming took off 2 bases at V and 1 base at J, with 9 bases between the two ends. The CDR3, as DNA: TGCGCCAGCAGCTTTCAGGCCTCCCAAGAGACCCAGTACTTC. Its protein is CASSFQASQETQYF.

V gene TRBV9 combines with J gene TRBJ2-1; D is possibly TRBD1 (5 bases). Germline V gene lookup returns CDR1 SGDLS and CDR2 YYNGEE. The CDR3 extends over 16 amino acids. Between the trimmed V and J ends, which lost 4 bases and 7 bases, there was a span of 21 bases. The CDR3 is CASSLTDRPSLNEQFF. CDR3 coding DNA: TGTGCCAGCAGCCTGACTGACAGACCTTCCTTGAATGAGCAGTTCTTC.

The gene calls are TRBV29-1 and TRBJ2-5; 8 bases line up with TRBD2. The germline V gene has CDR1 SQVTM and CDR2 ANQGSEA. This CDR3 is built from 13 residues. Losses at the gene ends were 7 bases for V and 0 bases for J; bases not matched to a gene: 4. In nucleotides, the CDR3 is TGCAGCGCTAGCGGGTCGTACCAAGAGACCCAGTACTTC. It encodes CSASGSYQETQYF.

This clone was counted a few times. This rearrangement joins TRBV7-9 to TRBJ1-2; 8 bases line up with TRBD1. Trimming cost V 4 bases and J 6 bases; bases outside gene matches: 10. The CDR3 spans 15 residues. Germline CDR1 is SEHNR and CDR2 is FQNEAQ (reference sequence). This CDR3 is CASSSQGAYADGYTF. The CDR3 DNA follows: TGTGCCAGCAGCTCTCAGGGGGCGTACGCTGATGGCTACACCTTC.

This clone was observed a few times. The V and J genes are TRBV5-4 and TRBJ2-1; tentative D call: TRBD1 (6 bases). The CDR3 sequence is 16 residues long. Trimming shortened V by 0 bases and J by 10 bases, and 20 bases separated the two germline ends. The germline V gene has CDR1 SGHNT and CDR2 YYREEE (reference sequence). The CDR3 protein is CASSLATGLPSGEQFF. Written as DNA, the CDR3 is TGTGCCAGCAGCTTGGCAACAGGGTTACCCTCGGGCGAGCAGTTCTTC.

A word on this clone: This sample includes further DNA sequences coding for the same CDR3. The chain employs TRBV5-6 and TRBJ1-2; D perhaps matches TRBD1 (5 bases). Germline V lookup: CDR1 SGHDT, CDR2 YYEEEE. Between the trimmed V and J ends, which lost 3 bases and 4 bases, there was a span of 19 bases. The CDR3 sequence is 16 residues long. The CDR3 protein is CASSYQTAPNVYGYTF. For the CDR3, the DNA is TGTGCCAGCAGCTACCAGACAGCCCCTAACGTCTATGGCTACACCTTC.

This clone was counted between two and nine times. This chain links TRBV28 with TRBJ1-2; D might be TRBD1 (5 bases). The CDR3 contains 10 residues. Between the trimmed V and J ends, which lost 5 bases and 8 bases, there was a span of 6 bases. The germline V gene encodes CDR1 MDHEN and CDR2 SYDVKM. CDR3 sequence reads: CASSQGGYTF. The CDR3 DNA is TGTGCCAGCAGTCAGGGCGGCTACACCTTC.

The rearrangement links TRBV5-6 to TRBJ2-3, with D maybe TRBD2 (5 bases). From germline, CDR1 is SGHDT and CDR2 YYEEEE. This CDR3 has 15 residues. V gave up 0 bases and J gave up 2 bases, with 10 bases separating them. CDR3: CASSLVRDNTDTQYF. Here the CDR3 DNA reads TGTGCCAGCAGCTTGGTCCGGGATAACACAGATACGCAGTATTTT.

The chain combines TRBV10-3 with TRBJ2-7, with TRBD1 matching 7 bases. Germline CDR1 ENHRY, CDR2 SYGVKD. This CDR3 has 15 residues. V shed 4 bases, J shed 3 bases, and the junction held 9 bases outside the gene matches. The DNA for the CDR3 is TGTGCCATCAGTGGGGTAGACAGGGAGAGCTACGAGCAGTACTTC. This translates into CAISGVDRESYEQYF.

The genes are TRBV29-1 and TRBJ1-3; D uncertain. There are 13 residues in the CDR3. Deletions cut 6 bases from V and 0 bases from J, with 9 bases between. CDR1 is SQVTM and CDR2 is ANQGSEA in the germline V gene. CDR3 sequence reads: CSVPGGSGNTIYF. CDR3 sequence (DNA): TGCAGCGTCCCGGGAGGCTCTGGAAACACCATATATTTT.

The CDR3 spells CASSLAGGAGYTF. The CDR3 DNA reads as TGTGCCAGCAGCTTGGCGGGGGGCGCTGGCTACACCTTC. The genes are TRBV5-6 and TRBJ1-2; D might be TRBD1 (6 bases). The CDR3 is 13 residues long. Germline CDR1 SGHDT, CDR2 YYEEEE. Trimming left V 0 bases short and J 7 bases short, with 10 bases between.

V is TRBV19 and J is TRBJ2-1; 8 bases map to TRBD1. The CDR3 totals 19 residues. The V segment lost 3 bases and the J segment 5 bases; nucleotides outside the gene matches: 18. CDR1 LNHDA and CDR2 SQIVND come from the germline V gene (reference sequence). The CDR3: CASSIYYSRGRGVNNEQFF. The CDR3 coding sequence is TGTGCCAGTAGTATCTACTATAGCAGGGGGCGAGGGGTAAACAATGAGCAGTTCTTC.

The gene calls are TRBV7-6 and TRBJ2-5; D might be TRBD1 (6 bases). The V gene's germline CDR1 is SGHVS and CDR2 FNYEAQ. The CDR3 is 16 amino acids. Trimming removed 4 bases at V and 5 bases at J, with 20 bases between. DNA for the CDR3: TGTGCCAGCAGCTATCTTATCGCTGGGCAGGGGGAGACCCAGTACTTC. This codes for CASSYLIAGQGETQYF.